This T cell receptor beta chain is drawn from a study of long-term antiretroviral therapy in people with HIV. At the level of the study: Of all samples, the earliest predate the 2015 immediate-ART recommendation by about a decade.

A v3.0 immunoSEQ assay was performed at survey level. TCRdb's copy holds only in-frame clones and misses some; the assay was immunoSEQ multiplex PCR. The sample records approximately 32,000 clones, roughly 80% being singletons. Regarding the study as a whole: Data on ART adherence, viral resistance or therapy changes were unavailable. Transplant donor controls retained higher diversity, though diversity increased after ART.

Germline assignment: CDR1 MDHEN and CDR2 SYDVKM. V gave up 6 bases and J gave up 8 bases, with 8 bases separating them. The CDR3 loop spans 11 amino acids. On this clone itself: The antigen remains unidentified.

The sample consisted of unsorted PBMCs, taken 0.4 years before starting antiretroviral therapy. V gene TRBV28 combines with J gene TRBJ2-1, with D uncertain. This TCR was recovered from a man between 18 and 35 years old with HIV. The CDR3 sequence is CASRWLHEQFF. The CDR3, as DNA: TGTGCCAGCAGGTGGCTCCATGAGCAGTTCTTC.